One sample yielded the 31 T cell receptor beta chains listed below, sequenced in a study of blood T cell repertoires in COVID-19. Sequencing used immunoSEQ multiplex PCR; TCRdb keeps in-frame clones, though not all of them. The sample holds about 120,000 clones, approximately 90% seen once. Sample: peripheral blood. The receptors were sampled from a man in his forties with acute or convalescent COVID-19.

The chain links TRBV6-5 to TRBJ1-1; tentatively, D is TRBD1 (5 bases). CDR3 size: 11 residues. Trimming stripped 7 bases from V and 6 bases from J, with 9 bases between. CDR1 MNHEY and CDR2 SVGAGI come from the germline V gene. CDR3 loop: CASNQGPEAFF. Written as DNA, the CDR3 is TGTGCCAGCAACCAGGGTCCTGAAGCTTTCTTT.

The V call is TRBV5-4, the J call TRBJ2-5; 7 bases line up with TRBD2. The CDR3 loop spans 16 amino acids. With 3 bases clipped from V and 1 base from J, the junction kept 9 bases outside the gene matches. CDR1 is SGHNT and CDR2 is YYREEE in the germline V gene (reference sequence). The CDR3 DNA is TGTGCCAGCAGCTCTGGACTAGTGGGAACCCAAGAGACCCAGTACTTC. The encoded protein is CASSSGLVGTQETQYF.

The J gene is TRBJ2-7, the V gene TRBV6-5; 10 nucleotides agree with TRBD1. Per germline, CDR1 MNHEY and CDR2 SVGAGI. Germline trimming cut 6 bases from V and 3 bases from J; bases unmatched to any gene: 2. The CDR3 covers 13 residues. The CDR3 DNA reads TGTGCCAGCAGGACAGGGGGCAGCTACGAGCAGTACTTC. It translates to CASRTGGSYEQYF.

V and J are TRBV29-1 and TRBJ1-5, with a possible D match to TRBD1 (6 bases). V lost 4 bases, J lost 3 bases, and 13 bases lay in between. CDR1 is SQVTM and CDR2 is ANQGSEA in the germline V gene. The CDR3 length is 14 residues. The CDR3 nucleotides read TGCAGCGTTGGGTCGGGGGGCTCCAATCAGCCCCAGCATTTT. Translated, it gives CSVGSGGSNQPQHF.

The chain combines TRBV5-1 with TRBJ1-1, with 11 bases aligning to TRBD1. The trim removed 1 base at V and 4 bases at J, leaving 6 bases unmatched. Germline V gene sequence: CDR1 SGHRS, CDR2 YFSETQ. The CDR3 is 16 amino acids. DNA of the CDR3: TGCGCCAGCAGCTTGTCCGGGACAGGGGGTGGCACTGAAGCTTTCTTT. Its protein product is CASSLSGTGGGTEAFF.

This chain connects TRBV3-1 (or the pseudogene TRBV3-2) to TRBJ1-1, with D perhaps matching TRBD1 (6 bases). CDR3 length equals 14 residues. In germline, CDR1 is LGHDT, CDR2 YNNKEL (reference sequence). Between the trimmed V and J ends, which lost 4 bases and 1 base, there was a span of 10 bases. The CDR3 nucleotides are TGTGCCAGCAGCCGAACGGACAGGAACACTGAAGCTTTCTTT. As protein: CASSRTDRNTEAFF.

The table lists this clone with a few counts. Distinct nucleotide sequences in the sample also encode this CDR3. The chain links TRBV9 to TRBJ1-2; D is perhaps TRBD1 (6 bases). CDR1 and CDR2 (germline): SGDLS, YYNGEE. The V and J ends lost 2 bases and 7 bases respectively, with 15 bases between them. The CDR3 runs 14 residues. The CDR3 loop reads CASSVGTGLGGYTF. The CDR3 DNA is TGTGCCAGCAGCGTGGGCACAGGGTTAGGTGGCTACACCTTC.

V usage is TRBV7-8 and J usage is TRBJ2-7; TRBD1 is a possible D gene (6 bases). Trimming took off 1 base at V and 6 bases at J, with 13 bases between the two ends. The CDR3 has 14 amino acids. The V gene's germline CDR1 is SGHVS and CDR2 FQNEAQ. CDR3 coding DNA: TGTGCCAGCAGCTTAGATCGGACAGTAGCCGAGCAGTACTTC. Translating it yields CASSLDRTVAEQYF.

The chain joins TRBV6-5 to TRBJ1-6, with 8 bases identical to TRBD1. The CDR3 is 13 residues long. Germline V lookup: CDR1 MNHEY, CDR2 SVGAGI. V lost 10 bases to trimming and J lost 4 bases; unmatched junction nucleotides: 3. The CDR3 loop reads CATGGAYNSPLHF. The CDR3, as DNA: TGTGCCACAGGGGGCGCTTATAATTCACCCCTCCACTTT.

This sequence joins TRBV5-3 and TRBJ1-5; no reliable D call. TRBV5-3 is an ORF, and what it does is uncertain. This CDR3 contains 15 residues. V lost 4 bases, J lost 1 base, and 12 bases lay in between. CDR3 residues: CARSIRLHSNQPQHF. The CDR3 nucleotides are TGTGCCAGAAGCATCCGACTGCACAGCAATCAGCCCCAGCATTTT.

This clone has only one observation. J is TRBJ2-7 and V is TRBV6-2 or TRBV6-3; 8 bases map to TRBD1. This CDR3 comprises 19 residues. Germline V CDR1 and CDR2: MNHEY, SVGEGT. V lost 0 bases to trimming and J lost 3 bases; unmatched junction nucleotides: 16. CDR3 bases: TGTGCCAGCAGTTACTCACCTCCTACTACACAGGGGGATGTCTACGAGCAGTACTTC. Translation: CASSYSPPTTQGDVYEQYF.

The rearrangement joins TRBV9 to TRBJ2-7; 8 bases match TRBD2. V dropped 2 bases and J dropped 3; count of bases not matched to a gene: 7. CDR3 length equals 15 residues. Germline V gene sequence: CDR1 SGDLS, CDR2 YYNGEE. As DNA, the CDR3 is TGTGCCAGCAGCGTGAATAGCGGGGCCAACTACGAGCAGTACTTC. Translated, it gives CASSVNSGANYEQYF.

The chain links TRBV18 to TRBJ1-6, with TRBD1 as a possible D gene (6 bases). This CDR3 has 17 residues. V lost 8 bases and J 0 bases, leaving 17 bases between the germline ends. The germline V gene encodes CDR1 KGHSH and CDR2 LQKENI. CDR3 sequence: CASARGGRSSYNSPLHF. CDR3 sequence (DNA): TGTGCCAGCGCCCGCGGGGGCCGAAGCTCCTATAATTCACCCCTCCACTTT.

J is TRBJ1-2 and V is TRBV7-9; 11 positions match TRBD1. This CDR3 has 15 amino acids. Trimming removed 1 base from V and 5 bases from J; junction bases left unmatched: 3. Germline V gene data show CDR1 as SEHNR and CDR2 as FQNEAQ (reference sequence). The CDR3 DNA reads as TGTGCCAGCAGCTTAGAAGGGACAGGGGGGTATGGCTACACCTTC. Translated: CASSLEGTGGYGYTF. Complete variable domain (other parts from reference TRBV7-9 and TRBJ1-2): DTGVSQNPRHKITKRGQNVTFRCDPISEHNRLYWYRQTLGQGPEFLTYFQNEAQLEKSRLLSDRFSAERPKGSFSTLEIQRTEQGDSAMYLCASSLEGTGGYGYTFGSGTRLTVV.

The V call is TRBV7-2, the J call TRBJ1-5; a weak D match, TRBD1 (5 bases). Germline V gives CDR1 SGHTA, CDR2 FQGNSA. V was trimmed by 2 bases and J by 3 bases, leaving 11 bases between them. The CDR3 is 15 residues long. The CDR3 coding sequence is TGTGCCAGCAGCTTAACGGGGGTTGACAATCAGCCCCAGCATTTT. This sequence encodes CASSLTGVDNQPQHF.

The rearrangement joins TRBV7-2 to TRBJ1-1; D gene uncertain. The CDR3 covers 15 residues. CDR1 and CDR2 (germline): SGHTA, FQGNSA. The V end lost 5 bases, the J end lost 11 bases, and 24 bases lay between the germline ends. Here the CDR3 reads CASSLEIRSPRGAFF. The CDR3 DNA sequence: TGTGCCAGCAGCCTCGAAATACGGAGTCCCCGCGGGGCTTTCTTT.

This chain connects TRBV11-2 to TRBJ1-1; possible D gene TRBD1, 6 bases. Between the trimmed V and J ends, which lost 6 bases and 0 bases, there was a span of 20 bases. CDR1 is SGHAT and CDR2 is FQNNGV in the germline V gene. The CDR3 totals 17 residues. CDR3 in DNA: TGTGCCAGCAGTTCTATTTGGGCAGGGGCCGTGAACACTGAAGCTTTCTTT. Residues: CASSSIWAGAVNTEAFF.

The CDR3 bases are TGCAGTGCTAGTGGACAGGGGGGTAGCAATGAGCAGTTCTTC. Its translation is CSASGQGGSNEQFF. The chain couples TRBV20-1 to TRBJ2-1; 10 bases fit TRBD1. The junction had 5 bases not matched to a gene; V was cut back by 3 bases and J by 6 bases. The length of the CDR3 is 14 residues. Germline assignment: CDR1 DFQATT and CDR2 SNEGSKA (reference sequence).

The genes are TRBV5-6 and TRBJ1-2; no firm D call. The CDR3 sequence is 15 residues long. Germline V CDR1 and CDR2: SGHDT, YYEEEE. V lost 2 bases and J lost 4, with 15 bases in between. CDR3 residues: CASSLRDSFFYGYTF. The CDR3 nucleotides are TGTGCCAGCAGCTTACGAGACTCCTTCTTCTATGGCTACACCTTC. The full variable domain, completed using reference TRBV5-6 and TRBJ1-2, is DAGVTQSPTHLIKTRGQQVTLRCSPKSGHDTVSWYQQALGQGPQFIFQYYEEEERQRGNFPDRFSGHQFPNYSSELNVNALLLGDSALYLCASSLRDSFFYGYTFGSGTRLTVV.

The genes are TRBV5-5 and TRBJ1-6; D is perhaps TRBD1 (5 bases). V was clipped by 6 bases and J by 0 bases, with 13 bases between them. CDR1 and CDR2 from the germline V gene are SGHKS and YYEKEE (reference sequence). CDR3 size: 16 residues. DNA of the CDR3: TGTGCCAGCACCCGGGACTCGAGCTCCTATAATTCACCCCTCCACTTT. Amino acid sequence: CASTRDSSSYNSPLHF.

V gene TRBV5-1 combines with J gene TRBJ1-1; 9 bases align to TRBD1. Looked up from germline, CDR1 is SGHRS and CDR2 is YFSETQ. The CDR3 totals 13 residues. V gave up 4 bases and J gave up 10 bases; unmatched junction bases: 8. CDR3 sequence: CASSQDRGIPAFF. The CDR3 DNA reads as TGCGCCAGCAGCCAAGACAGGGGGATACCAGCTTTCTTT. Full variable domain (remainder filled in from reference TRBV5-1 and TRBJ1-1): KAGVTQTPRYLIKTRGQQVTLSCSPISGHRSVSWYQQTPGQGLQFLFEYFSETQRNKGNFPGRFSGRQFSNSRSEMNVSTLELGDSALYLCASSQDRGIPAFFGQGTRLTVV.

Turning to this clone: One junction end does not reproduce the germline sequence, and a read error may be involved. CDR3 sequence reads: CASSPSRGTIRVF. The CDR3, as DNA: TGTGCCAGTAGCCCTTCTAGGGGTACAATTCGGGTCTTC. The gene calls are TRBV19 and TRBJ2-1; tentative D call: TRBD1 (5 bases). Germline V CDR1 and CDR2: LNHDA, SQIVND (reference sequence). The CDR3 sequence is 13 residues long.

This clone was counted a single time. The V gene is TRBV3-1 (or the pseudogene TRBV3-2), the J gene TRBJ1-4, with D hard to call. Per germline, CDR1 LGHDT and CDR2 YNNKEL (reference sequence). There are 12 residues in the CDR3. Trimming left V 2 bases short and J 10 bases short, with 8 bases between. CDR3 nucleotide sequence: TGTGCCAGCAGCCAAAGACATCGAAAACTGTTTTTT. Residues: CASSQRHRKLFF.

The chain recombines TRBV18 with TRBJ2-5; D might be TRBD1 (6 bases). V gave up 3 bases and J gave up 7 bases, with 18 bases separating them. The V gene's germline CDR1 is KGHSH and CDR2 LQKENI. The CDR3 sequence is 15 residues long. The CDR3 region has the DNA TGTGCCAGCTCACCCCGGGACACCTCTCAGGGGACCCAGTACTTC. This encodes CASSPRDTSQGTQYF.

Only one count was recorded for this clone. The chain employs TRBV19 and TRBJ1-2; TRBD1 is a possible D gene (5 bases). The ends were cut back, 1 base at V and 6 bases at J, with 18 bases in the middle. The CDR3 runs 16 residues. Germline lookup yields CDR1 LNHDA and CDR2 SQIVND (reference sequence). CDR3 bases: TGTGCCAGTAGTATAGCCAGGGCCAAGGAGTATAATGGCTACACCTTC. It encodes CASSIARAKEYNGYTF.

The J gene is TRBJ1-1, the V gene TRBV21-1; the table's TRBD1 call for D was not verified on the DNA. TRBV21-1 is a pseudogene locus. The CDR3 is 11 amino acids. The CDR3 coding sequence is TGTGCCAGCAGAAAGACAGCCGGAGCTTTCTTT. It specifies CASRKTAGAFF.

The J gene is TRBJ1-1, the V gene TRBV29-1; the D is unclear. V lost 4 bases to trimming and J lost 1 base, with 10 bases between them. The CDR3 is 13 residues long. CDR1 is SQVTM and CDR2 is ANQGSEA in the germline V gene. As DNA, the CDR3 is TGCAGCGTTGTTCCGGGGTCGAACACTGAAGCTTTCTTT. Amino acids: CSVVPGSNTEAFF.

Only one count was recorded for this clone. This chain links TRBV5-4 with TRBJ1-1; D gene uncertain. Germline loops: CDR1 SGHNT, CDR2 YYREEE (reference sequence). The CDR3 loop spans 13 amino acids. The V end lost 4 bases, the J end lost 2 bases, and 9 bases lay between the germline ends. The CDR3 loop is CASSRDINTEAFF. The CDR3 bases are TGTGCCAGCAGCCGCGACATAAACACTGAAGCTTTCTTT. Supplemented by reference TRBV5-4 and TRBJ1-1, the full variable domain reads ETGVTQSPTHLIKTRGQQVTLRCSSQSGHNTVSWYQQALGQGPQFIFQYYREEENGRGNFPPRFSGLQFPNYSSELNVNALELDDSALYLCASSRDINTEAFFGQGTRLTVV.

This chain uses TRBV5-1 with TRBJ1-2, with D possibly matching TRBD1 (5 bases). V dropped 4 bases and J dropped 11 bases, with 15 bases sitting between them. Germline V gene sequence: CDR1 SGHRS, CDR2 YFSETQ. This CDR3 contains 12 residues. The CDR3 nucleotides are TGCGCCAGCAGCCCGCTTGGTAGGGGATACACCTTC. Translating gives CASSPLGRGYTF.

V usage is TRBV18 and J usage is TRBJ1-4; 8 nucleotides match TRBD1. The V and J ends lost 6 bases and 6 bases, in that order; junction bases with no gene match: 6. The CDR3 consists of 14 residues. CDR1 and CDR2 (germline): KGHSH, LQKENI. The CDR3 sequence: CASSPGQGYEKLFF. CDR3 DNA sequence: TGTGCCAGCTCGCCTGGACAGGGTTATGAAAAACTGTTTTTT.

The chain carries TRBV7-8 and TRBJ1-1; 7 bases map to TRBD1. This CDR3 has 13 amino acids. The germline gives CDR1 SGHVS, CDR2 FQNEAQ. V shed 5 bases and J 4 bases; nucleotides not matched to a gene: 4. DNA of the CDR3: TGTGCCAGCAGCCAACAGGGGACCACTGAAGCTTTCTTT. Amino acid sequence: CASSQQGTTEAFF.